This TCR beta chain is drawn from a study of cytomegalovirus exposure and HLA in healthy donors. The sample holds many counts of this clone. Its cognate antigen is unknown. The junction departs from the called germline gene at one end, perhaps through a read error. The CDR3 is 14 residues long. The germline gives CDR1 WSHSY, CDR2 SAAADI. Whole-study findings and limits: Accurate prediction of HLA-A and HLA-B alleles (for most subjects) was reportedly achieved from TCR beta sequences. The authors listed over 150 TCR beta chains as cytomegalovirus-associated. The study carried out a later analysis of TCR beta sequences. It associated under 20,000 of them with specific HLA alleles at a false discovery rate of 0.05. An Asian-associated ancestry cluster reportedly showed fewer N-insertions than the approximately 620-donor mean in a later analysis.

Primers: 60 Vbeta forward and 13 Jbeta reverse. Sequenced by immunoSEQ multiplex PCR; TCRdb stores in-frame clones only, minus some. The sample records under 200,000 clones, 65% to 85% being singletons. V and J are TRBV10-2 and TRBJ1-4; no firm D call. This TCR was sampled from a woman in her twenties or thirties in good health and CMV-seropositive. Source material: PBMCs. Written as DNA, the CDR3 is TGCGCCAGCAGTGAGTCGGGCAATAATCAAAAACTGTTTTTT. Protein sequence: CASSESGNNQKLFF.